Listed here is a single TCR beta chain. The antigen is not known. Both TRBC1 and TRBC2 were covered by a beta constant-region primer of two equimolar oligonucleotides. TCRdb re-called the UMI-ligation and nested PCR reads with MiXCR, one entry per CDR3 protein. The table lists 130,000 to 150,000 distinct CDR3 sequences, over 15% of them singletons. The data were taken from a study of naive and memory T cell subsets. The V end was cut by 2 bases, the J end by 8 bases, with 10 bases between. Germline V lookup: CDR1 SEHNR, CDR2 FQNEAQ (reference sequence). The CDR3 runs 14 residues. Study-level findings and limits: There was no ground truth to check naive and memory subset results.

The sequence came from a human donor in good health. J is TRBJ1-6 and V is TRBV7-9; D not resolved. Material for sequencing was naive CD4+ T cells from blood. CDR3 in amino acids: CASSLLIYDSPLHF. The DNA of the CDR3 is TGTGCCAGCAGCTTACTCATCTACGATTCACCCCTCCACTTT.